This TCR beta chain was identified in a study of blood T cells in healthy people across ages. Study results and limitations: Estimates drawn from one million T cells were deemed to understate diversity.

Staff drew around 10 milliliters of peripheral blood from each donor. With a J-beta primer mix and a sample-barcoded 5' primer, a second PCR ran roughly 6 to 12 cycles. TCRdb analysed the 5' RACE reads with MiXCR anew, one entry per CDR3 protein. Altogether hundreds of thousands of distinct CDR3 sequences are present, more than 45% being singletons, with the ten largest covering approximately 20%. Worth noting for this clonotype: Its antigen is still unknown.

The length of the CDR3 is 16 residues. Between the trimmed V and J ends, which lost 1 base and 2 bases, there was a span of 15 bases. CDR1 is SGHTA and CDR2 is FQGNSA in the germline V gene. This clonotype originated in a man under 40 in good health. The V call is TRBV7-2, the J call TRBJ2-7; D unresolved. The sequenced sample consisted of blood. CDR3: CASSLELIVPPYEQYF. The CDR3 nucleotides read TGTGCCAGCAGCTTAGAACTCATAGTGCCACCCTACGAGCAGTACTTC.